The 8 T cell receptor beta chains below all came from one sample that was sequenced in a study of blood T cell repertoires in COVID-19. Only in-frame clones appear in the TCRdb table, and some are missing; sequencing was by immunoSEQ multiplex PCR. Here the sample spans more than 300,000 clones, roughly 90% being singletons. Sequencing was done on a sample of peripheral blood. The source of these receptors is a man between 18 and 35 years old who had recovered from COVID-19.

The CDR3 DNA reads as TGTGCCAGCAGCTTGGATGGGACTAGCGGAAATGAGCAGTTCTTC. This codes for CASSLDGTSGNEQFF. J is TRBJ2-1 and V is TRBV7-6; 11 bases line up with TRBD2. CDR3 size: 15 residues. Trimming cost V 3 bases and J 7 bases; bases outside gene matches: 5. Germline CDR1 and CDR2: SGHVS and FNYEAQ.

The chain has TRBV6-5 and TRBJ2-5, with 9 bases lining up with TRBD1. V shed 6 bases and J 1 base; nucleotides not matched to a gene: 0. The CDR3 consists of 13 residues. Germline V gives CDR1 MNHEY, CDR2 SVGAGI. CDR3 protein: CASRGQGQETQYF. CDR3 nucleotide sequence: TGTGCCAGCAGGGGACAGGGCCAAGAGACCCAGTACTTC.

V gene TRBV30 combines with J gene TRBJ1-5, with D possibly being TRBD1 (5 bases). The V end lost 1 base, the J end lost 5 bases, and 15 bases lay between the germline ends. The V gene's germline CDR1 is GTSNPN and CDR2 SVGIG (reference sequence). There are 15 residues in the CDR3. The CDR3 spells CAWSAPRGGYQPQHF. CDR3 in DNA: TGTGCCTGGAGTGCCCCCCGGGGGGGGTATCAGCCCCAGCATTTT.

This chain connects TRBV7-8 to TRBJ2-6; no definite D call. CDR1 and CDR2 from the germline V gene are SGHVS and FQNEAQ. The germline V and J ends were trimmed by 3 bases and 3 bases, with 12 bases remaining between them. CDR3 length equals 16 residues. The DNA of the CDR3 is TGTGCCAGCAGCTTTCGGTCCGTTGTTGGGGCCAACGTCCTGACTTTC. Its protein product is CASSFRSVVGANVLTF. The variable domain in full, with the rest retrieved from reference TRBV7-8 and TRBJ2-6, is GAGVSQSPRYKVAKRGQDVALRCDPISGHVSLFWYQQALGQGPEFLTYFQNEAQLDKSGLPSDRFFAERPEGSVSTLKIQRTQQEDSAVYLCASSFRSVVGANVLTFGAGSRLTVL.

V usage is TRBV9 and J usage is TRBJ2-1; D is possibly TRBD2 (6 bases). This CDR3 contains 15 residues. The V end lost 0 bases, the J end lost 3 bases, and 10 bases lay between the germline ends. Per germline, CDR1 SGDLS and CDR2 YYNGEE. The CDR3 nucleotides read TGTGCCAGCAGCGTAGGCGGGACCAGCTACAATGAGCAGTTCTTC. Translation: CASSVGGTSYNEQFF.

This chain connects TRBV18 to TRBJ1-1; TRBD1 agrees at 8 bases. V lost 4 bases, J lost 0 bases, and 19 bases stayed unmatched. The CDR3 is 20 residues long. Germline V gene lookup returns CDR1 KGHSH and CDR2 LQKENI. The CDR3: CASSLGPGGYPSPMNTEAFF. For the CDR3, the DNA is TGTGCCAGCTCACTGGGGCCAGGGGGCTATCCCTCCCCTATGAACACTGAAGCTTTCTTT.

The gene calls are TRBV23-1 and TRBJ2-7, with D maybe TRBD2 (5 bases). TRBV23-1 is marked as an open reading frame, function uncertain. Deletions cut 0 bases from V and 4 bases from J, with 16 bases between. The CDR3 has 16 amino acids. In DNA, the CDR3 is TGCGCCAGCAGTCAATCGCGTGAGGGCCATAGGTACGAGCAGTACTTC. It yields the protein CASSQSREGHRYEQYF.

This chain joins TRBV27 and TRBJ2-5; D not certain. CDR1 is MNHEY, CDR2 SMNVEV, per germline (reference sequence). Trimming pared 8 bases from V and 1 base from J, leaving 11 bases between. The CDR3 contains 13 residues. CDR3 in DNA: TGTGCCAGCTCAGGCCTCCTCCAAGAGACCCAGTACTTC. Amino acid sequence: CASSGLLQETQYF.